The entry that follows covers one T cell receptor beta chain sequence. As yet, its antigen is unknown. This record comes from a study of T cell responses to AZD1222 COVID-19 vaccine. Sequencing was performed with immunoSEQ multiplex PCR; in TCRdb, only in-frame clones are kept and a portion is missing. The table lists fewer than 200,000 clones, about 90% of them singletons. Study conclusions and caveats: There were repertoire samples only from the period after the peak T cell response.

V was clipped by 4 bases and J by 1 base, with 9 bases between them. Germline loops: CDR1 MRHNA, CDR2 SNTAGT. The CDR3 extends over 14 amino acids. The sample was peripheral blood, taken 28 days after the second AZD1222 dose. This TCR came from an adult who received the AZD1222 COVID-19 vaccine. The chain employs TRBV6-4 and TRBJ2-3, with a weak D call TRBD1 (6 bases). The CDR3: CASSARGGTDTQYF. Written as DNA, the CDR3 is TGTGCCAGCAGTGCCAGGGGAGGCACAGATACGCAGTATTTT.